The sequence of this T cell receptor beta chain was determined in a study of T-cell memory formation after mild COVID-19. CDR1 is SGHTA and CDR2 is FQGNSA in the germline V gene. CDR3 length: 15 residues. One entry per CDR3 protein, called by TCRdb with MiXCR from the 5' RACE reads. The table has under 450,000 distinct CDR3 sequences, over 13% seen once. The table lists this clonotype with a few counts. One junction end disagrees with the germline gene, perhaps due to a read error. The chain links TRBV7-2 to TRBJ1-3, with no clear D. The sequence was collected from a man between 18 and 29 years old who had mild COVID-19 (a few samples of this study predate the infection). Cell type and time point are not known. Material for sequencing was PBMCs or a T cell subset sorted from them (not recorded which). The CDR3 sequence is CASSPDGNSGSTIYF. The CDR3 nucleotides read TGTGCCAGCAGCCCGGACGGGAACTCGGGAAGCACCATATATTTT. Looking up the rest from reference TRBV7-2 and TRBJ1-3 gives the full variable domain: GAGVSQSPSNKVTEKGKDVELRCDPISGHTALYWYRQSLGQGLEFLIYFQGNSAPDKSGLPSDRFSAERTGGSVSTLTIQRTQQEDSAVYLCASSPDGNSGSTIYFGEGSWLTVV.